Each of the 6 T cell receptor beta chains below was sequenced from the same sample in a study of beta chain features in type 1 diabetes. General study points: TCRB CDR3s were moderately but significantly shorter in Type 1 diabetes patients in all four CD4+ subsets.

Expressed TCRB transcripts got sequenced, as all isolated RNA was reverse transcribed. Data came from immunoSEQ multiplex PCR; TCRdb stores just in-frame clones and leaves some out. Among roughly 340,000 clones, roughly 12% were seen once, and the ten largest hold approximately 0.01%. These TCRs' antigens remain unknown. The specimen was naive CD4+ T cells from blood. The receptors originated from a young woman with type 1 diabetes.

The CDR3 loop is CASSIELAAYNEQFF. As DNA, the CDR3 is TGTGCCAGTAGTATTGAGCTAGCGGCCTACAATGAGCAGTTCTTC. V gene TRBV19 combines with J gene TRBJ2-1, with 7 bases matching TRBD2. This CDR3 is built from 15 residues. The V gene end was trimmed by 3 bases and the J gene end by 2 bases; junction bases not matched to a gene: 4. Per the germline V gene, CDR1 is LNHDA and CDR2 is SQIVND (reference sequence).

This clone was picked up a small number of times. V and J are TRBV30 and TRBJ1-2, with D hard to call. This CDR3 comprises 13 residues. Germline CDR1 reads GTSNPN; CDR2 reads SVGIG (reference sequence). Trimming cost V 5 bases and J 6 bases, with 16 bases left between them. The CDR3 loop is CAWGERVVHGYTF. DNA for the CDR3: TGTGCCTGGGGGGAGCGGGTTGTGCATGGCTACACCTTC.

This clone was seen more than once but under ten times. The chain is built from TRBV5-4 and TRBJ2-2; D gene uncertain. The ends were cut back, 3 bases at V and 4 bases at J, with 7 bases in the middle. Germline V gene sequence: CDR1 SGHNT, CDR2 YYREEE (reference sequence). CDR3 length: 13 residues. CDR3 DNA: TGTGCCAGCAGCTCCGGAGTCACCGGGGAGCTGTTTTTT. It specifies CASSSGVTGELFF.

V gene TRBV9 combines with J gene TRBJ1-2; D perhaps matches TRBD1 (6 bases). Between the trimmed V and J ends, which lost 2 bases and 9 bases, there was a span of 8 bases. CDR1 is SGDLS and CDR2 is YYNGEE in the germline V gene. The CDR3 is 11 residues long. The CDR3 loop reads CASSVQGSYTF. In DNA form, the CDR3 reads TGTGCCAGCAGCGTGCAGGGGAGCTACACCTTC.

This clone occurred a few times. The rearrangement joins TRBV19 to TRBJ2-7; D perhaps matches TRBD1 (6 bases). V was shortened by 7 bases and J by 0 bases, with 13 bases between the two germline ends. Germline V gene lookup returns CDR1 LNHDA and CDR2 SQIVND (reference sequence). The CDR3 sequence is 14 residues long. CDR3 coding DNA: TGTGCCAGTAATCCCAGGGGAAGCTCCTACGAGCAGTACTTC. Translation gives CASNPRGSSYEQYF.

This rearrangement joins TRBV7-2 to TRBJ2-5; TRBD2 is a possible D gene (6 bases). The CDR3 is 14 amino acids. Germline V CDR1 and CDR2: SGHTA, FQGNSA. With 5 bases removed from V and 5 bases from J, the gap between germline ends came to 15 bases. Here the CDR3 DNA reads TGTGCCAGCAGCATGGGACTCCCCCTGGAGACCCAGTACTTC. It is translated as CASSMGLPLETQYF.